This is a list of T cell receptor beta chains from one sample in a study of blood T cell repertoires in COVID-19. Here immunoSEQ multiplex PCR was the method, and the copy in TCRdb shows in-frame clones only, minus some. The table has 200,000 to 300,000 clones, 75% to 90% seen once. Sequencing was performed on peripheral blood. The receptors come from a woman aged 25-40 years who had recovered from COVID-19. CDR3s include the opening cysteine and the closing phenylalanine or tryptophan. Fields, in order: J gene, CDR3 length, D gene, V gene, clone size, CDR3 protein, CDR3 DNA. A D gene is named only where the DNA matches it firmly. Only some rows state a clone size, as once, few, many or a class for expanded clones.

J: TRBJ1-5; length: 16; D: TRBD1; V: TRBV15; size: NA; CDR3: CATSRRPGQGNQPQHF; DNA: TGTGCCACCAGCAGAAGACCGGGACAGGGGAATCAGCCCCAGCATTTT
J: TRBJ2-7; length: 14; D: TRBD1; V: TRBV4-1; size: NA; CDR3: CASSLRTGGGEQYF; DNA: TGCGCCAGCAGCCTACGGACAGGGGGCGGCGAGCAGTACTTC
J: TRBJ2-7; length: 13; D: NA; V: TRBV7-9; size: NA; CDR3: CASSSESRYEQYF; DNA: TGTGCCAGCAGCTCCGAGTCCAGGTACGAGCAGTACTTC
J: TRBJ2-2; length: 17; D: TRBD2; V: TRBV27; size: NA; CDR3: CASSPVLAGGRTGELFF; DNA: TGTGCCAGCAGTCCAGTTCTAGCGGGGGGTCGAACCGGGGAGCTGTTTTTT
J: TRBJ2-1; length: 15; D: TRBD2; V: TRBV7-2; size: NA; CDR3: CASSPAGLAGGEQFF; DNA: TGTGCCAGCAGCCCGGCGGGGCTAGCGGGGGGTGAGCAGTTCTTC
J: TRBJ2-2; length: 14; D: NA; V: TRBV19; size: NA; CDR3: CASSMRHNTGELFF; DNA: TGTGCCAGTAGTATGCGCCATAACACCGGGGAGCTGTTTTTT
J: TRBJ2-1; length: 14; D: NA; V: TRBV14; size: NA; CDR3: CASSPTTSYNEQFF; DNA: TGTGCCAGCAGCCCAACGACTAGCTACAATGAGCAGTTCTTC
J: TRBJ2-1; length: 13; D: TRBD1; V: TRBV15; size: NA; CDR3: CATSRVTGDVQFF; DNA: TGTGCCACCAGCAGAGTTACAGGGGATGTGCAGTTCTTC
J: TRBJ1-1; length: 15; D: NA; V: TRBV2; size: NA; CDR3: CASSTGEDMNTEAFF; DNA: TGTGCCAGCAGTACCGGGGAGGACATGAACACTGAAGCTTTCTTT
J: TRBJ1-4; length: 14; D: NA; V: TRBV21-1; size: NA; CDR3: CASSKGGGNEKLFF; DNA: TGTGCCAGCAGCAAAGGGGGAGGGAATGAAAAACTGTTTTTT
J: TRBJ1-4; length: 18; D: TRBD1; V: TRBV5-1; size: NA; CDR3: CASSLVGTGGRANEKLFF; DNA: TGCGCCAGCAGCTTGGTCGGGACAGGGGGAAGGGCTAATGAAAAACTGTTTTTT
J: TRBJ2-3; length: 18; D: TRBD2; V: TRBV7-3; size: NA; CDR3: CASSLNPGTSGVEDTQYF; DNA: TGTGCCAGCAGCTTAAACCCAGGGACTAGCGGGGTGGAAGATACGCAGTATTTT
J: TRBJ2-2; length: 16; D: NA; V: TRBV5-1; size: once; CDR3: CASSFPGARGTGELFF; DNA: TGCGCCAGCAGCTTCCCAGGGGCTAGAGGCACCGGGGAGCTGTTTTTT
J: TRBJ2-3; length: 16; D: TRBD2; V: TRBV9; size: NA; CDR3: CASSVVVSGGSDTQYF; DNA: TGTGCCAGCAGCGTAGTCGTTAGCGGGGGATCAGATACGCAGTATTTT